This entry features one TCR beta chain sequence. This record belongs to a study of control samples from healthy donors and cancer patients. Germline V gives CDR1 LGHDT, CDR2 YNNKEL (reference sequence). This CDR3 contains 15 residues. V was clipped by 7 bases and J by 4 bases; unmatched bases: 7. Sequencing was performed with immunoSEQ multiplex PCR; in TCRdb, only in-frame clones are kept and a portion is missing. The top ten hold around 3.5% of the sample, which has 90,000 to 150,000 clones, approximately 90% seen once. The receptor's source is a man between 40 and 49 years old in good health. Material: blood. The rearrangement links TRBV3-1 (or the pseudogene TRBV3-2) to TRBJ2-2; 9 bases are shared with TRBD2. The CDR3 here is CASNSAGGPTGELFF. The CDR3 DNA sequence: TGTGCCAGCAACTCGGCGGGGGGGCCCACCGGGGAGCTGTTTTTT.